This TCR beta chain appears in the sequencing data of a study of blood T cell repertoires in COVID-19. Across the whole study: Sites in the United States, Italy and Spain provided acute and convalescent COVID-19 samples. Nucleic acid was either cDNA or gDNA, and it came from T cells, B-cell-depleted T cells, or PBMCs.

V lost 0 bases and J lost 5; bases outside the gene matches: 7. The CDR3 covers 16 residues. Per the germline V gene, CDR1 is SGHRS and CDR2 is YFSETQ. In this sample, this clone turned up once. Source study methods: Researchers report that nucleated cell counts were estimated from reference gene primer amplification. The repertoire was sequenced with immunoSEQ multiplex PCR; TCRdb's copy has only in-frame clones and lacks some. The DNA gave D and trimming, while V, J and clone size come from that table. The data show about 140,000 clones, around nine tenths seen once. J is TRBJ2-1 and V is TRBV5-1; TRBD2 aligns across 8 bases. This TCR derives from a human donor in a cohort sampled during active COVID-19. Sequenced material: peripheral blood. This CDR3 reads CASSLVSGSPNNEQFF. Here the CDR3 DNA reads TGCGCCAGCAGCTTGGTCAGCGGGAGCCCTAACAATGAGCAGTTCTTC.